The 32 T cell receptor beta chains below all came from one sample that was sequenced in a study of T-cell reconstitution after alpha-beta-depleted transplantation in children. During its preparation, the TCRbeta library received unique molecular identifiers. TCRdb passed the PCR reads through MiXCR, listing each CDR3 protein once. The data show around 440,000 distinct CDR3 sequences, with about 11% seen just once and 2% to 2.5% held by the top ten. The material was PBMCs, obtained before TCRalphabeta/CD19-depleted stem cell transplant. The receptors were gathered from a child aged 2 to 9 with inherited bone marrow failure, due to receive a stem cell transplant.

This clonotype has only a few counts. The gene calls are TRBV20-1 and TRBJ2-5; 9 bases are a match to TRBD2. The CDR3 runs to 16 residues. Germline CDR1 and CDR2: DFQATT and SNEGSKA (reference sequence). After removal of 0 bases from V and 2 bases from J, the junction contained 7 bases not matched to a gene. In DNA, the CDR3 is TGCAGTGCTAGAGAGTTGGCGGGAGGGGAACAAGAGACCCAGTACTTC. Protein product: CSARELAGGEQETQYF.

This clonotype was counted between two and nine times. The chain carries TRBV20-1 and TRBJ2-1; 9 nucleotides align to TRBD2. With V trimmed by 1 base and J by 7 bases, 8 bases remained unmatched. This CDR3 is 15 amino acids long. Germline CDR1 and CDR2: DFQATT and SNEGSKA (reference sequence). CDR3 nucleotide sequence: TGCAGTGCTAGAGTGCTAGCGGGAAGTATGAATGAGCAGTTCTTC. This encodes CSARVLAGSMNEQFF.

The chain recombines TRBV27 with TRBJ2-7; 8 bases match TRBD2. The CDR3 loop spans 16 amino acids. The V gene end was trimmed by 2 bases and the J gene end by 1 base; junction bases not matched to a gene: 7. CDR1 is MNHEY, CDR2 SMNVEV, per germline (reference sequence). The CDR3 region has the DNA TGTGCCAGCAGTTTAGTACTGGCGGGAGGATCCTACGAGCAGTACTTC. Translation gives CASSLVLAGGSYEQYF.

The table lists this clonotype with many counts. This sequence joins TRBV5-4 and TRBJ2-7; D not resolved. The germline V gene has CDR1 SGHNT and CDR2 YYREEE (reference sequence). Trimming took off 3 bases at V and 6 bases at J, with 13 bases between the two ends. CDR3 length: 13 residues. CDR3: CASSSFGAIEQYF. The CDR3 DNA sequence: TGTGCCAGCAGCTCCTTTGGAGCAATCGAGCAGTACTTC.

In its sample, this clonotype was seen many times. V is TRBV9 and J is TRBJ2-2; TRBD2 matches 10 bases. From germline, CDR1 is SGDLS and CDR2 YYNGEE. With V trimmed by 5 bases and J by 5 bases, 9 bases remained unmatched. This CDR3 has 16 residues. For the CDR3, the DNA is TGTGCCAGCAGTGCACCGGGACTAGCGACGACCGGGGAGCTGTTTTTT. It codes for CASSAPGLATTGELFF.

This clonotype has at least ten counts. The chain recombines TRBV6-2 or TRBV6-3 with TRBJ2-1; 9 bases line up with TRBD2. Germline V gene lookup returns CDR1 MNHEY and CDR2 SVGEGT. The V gene end was trimmed by 7 bases and the J gene end by 8 bases; junction bases not matched to a gene: 21. The CDR3 extends over 18 amino acids. The CDR3 nucleotides read TGTGCCAGCAATGAAGGACTGATTCCGTTTAGCGGGAGCGATGAGCAGTTCTTC. Its protein product is CASNEGLIPFSGSDEQFF.

This clonotype was picked up a small number of times. The rearrangement joins TRBV29-1 to TRBJ2-5; 8 bases are shared with TRBD2. The germline CDR1 and CDR2 sequences are SQVTM and ANQGSEA. Trimming cost V 7 bases and J 4 bases; bases outside gene matches: 11. The CDR3 extends over 14 amino acids. The chain's CDR3 is CSAGRRGARETQYF. CDR3 DNA sequence: TGCAGCGCTGGGCGGCGGGGGGCCCGAGAGACCCAGTACTTC.

The chain recombines TRBV11-2 with TRBJ2-3; the match to TRBD1 covers 7 bases. CDR1 and CDR2 from the germline V gene are SGHAT and FQNNGV. The CDR3 covers 16 residues. J was trimmed by 0 bases and V by 5 bases; bases with no gene match: 8. Here the CDR3 DNA reads TGTGCCAGCAGCCCCCTCGTGACAGGGAGCACAGATACGCAGTATTTT. Protein product: CASSPLVTGSTDTQYF.

At least ten counts were recorded for this clonotype. This chain connects TRBV6-1 to TRBJ2-1, with D possibly TRBD2 on 6 matching bases. Germline assignment: CDR1 MNHNS and CDR2 SASEGT. V was shortened by 4 bases and J by 7 bases, with 14 bases between the two germline ends. The length of the CDR3 is 14 residues. As DNA, the CDR3 is TGTGCCAGCAGTGTCGCACAGGAGGGGAATGAGCAGTTCTTC. Protein sequence: CASSVAQEGNEQFF.

This clonotype came up many times. V is TRBV6-5 and J is TRBJ2-3; no clear D gene. CDR3 size: 14 residues. V lost 2 bases to trimming and J lost 0 bases, with 6 bases between them. The germline CDR1 and CDR2 sequences are MNHEY and SVGAGI. The DNA of the CDR3 is TGTGCCAGCAGTTACATCGGGAGCACAGATACGCAGTATTTT. Residues: CASSYIGSTDTQYF.

J is TRBJ2-7 and V is TRBV29-1; a possible D gene is TRBD2 (5 bases). The germline V gene encodes CDR1 SQVTM and CDR2 ANQGSEA. V lost 4 bases to trimming and J lost 2 bases, with 9 bases between them. This CDR3 spans 12 amino acids. Here the CDR3 DNA reads TGCAGCGTTGGAGGGCAAGCCTACGAGCAGTACTTC. Translating it yields CSVGGQAYEQYF.

This chain joins TRBV25-1 and TRBJ2-5; D uncertain. This CDR3 has 11 residues. V lost 3 bases and J lost 9, with 8 bases in between. Per germline, CDR1 MGHDK and CDR2 SYGVNS. The CDR3 nucleotides read TGTGCCAGCAGTGATTATCAGGCCCAGTACTTC. Encoded protein: CASSDYQAQYF.

This clonotype was detected ten times or more. V is TRBV5-1 and J is TRBJ2-5, with D tentatively TRBD2 (5 bases). CDR3 length equals 15 residues. Between the trimmed V and J ends, which lost 0 bases and 2 bases, there was a span of 11 bases. CDR1 SGHRS and CDR2 YFSETQ come from the germline V gene. In nucleotides, the CDR3 is TGCGCCAGCAGCTTGGTTCTGCGGGTTCAAGAGACCCAGTACTTC. Its protein product is CASSLVLRVQETQYF.

In this sample, this clonotype turned up a few times. J is TRBJ1-1 and V is TRBV12-3 or TRBV12-4; D is undetermined. This CDR3 is 16 amino acids long. Trimming pared 0 bases from V and 3 bases from J, leaving 14 bases between. Here the CDR3 DNA reads TGTGCCAGCAGTTTAGCGGTTCCCCCGAGCCACACTGAAGCTTTCTTT. Translating it yields CASSLAVPPSHTEAFF.

This clonotype showed up many times. V and J are TRBV12-3 or TRBV12-4 and TRBJ2-3, with TRBD2 identical over 7 bases. This CDR3 has 14 amino acids. Trimming took 6 bases from V and 6 from J; bases not matched to a gene: 9. The CDR3 region has the DNA TGTGCCAGCAGCCTGGCGGGAGTGGCGGATACGCAGTATTTT. Residues: CASSLAGVADTQYF.

This clonotype was counted between two and nine times. The V gene is TRBV24-1, the J gene TRBJ2-2; TRBD2 aligns across 10 bases. Germline V CDR1 and CDR2: KGHDR, SFDVKD. The V gene end was trimmed by 0 bases and the J gene end by 0 bases; junction bases not matched to a gene: 0. This CDR3 has 17 residues. CDR3 protein: CATSDLTSGTNTGELFF. The CDR3 DNA sequence: TGTGCCACCAGTGATTTGACTAGCGGGACGAACACCGGGGAGCTGTTTTTT.

This clonotype was counted ten times or more. This sequence joins TRBV29-1 and TRBJ2-5, with 12 bases lining up with TRBD2. V gave up 4 bases and J gave up 5 bases; unmatched junction bases: 23. The CDR3 runs to 20 residues. Germline V gene data show CDR1 as SQVTM and CDR2 as ANQGSEA. The CDR3 bases are TGCAGCGTTGGGGGCTCCCTGGGACTAGCGGGTGCGATCCCCGTGGAGACCCAGTACTTC. Translation gives CSVGGSLGLAGAIPVETQYF.

This clonotype was recorded many times. The chain links TRBV3-1 to TRBJ1-1, with TRBD1 matching 8 bases. The CDR3 loop spans 17 amino acids. Germline V lookup: CDR1 LGHDT, CDR2 YNNKEL (reference sequence). V shed 0 bases and J 5 bases; nucleotides not matched to a gene: 11. CDR3 region: CASSQEGQGAKDTEAFF. Written as DNA, the CDR3 is TGTGCCAGCAGCCAAGAAGGGCAGGGGGCAAAAGATACTGAAGCTTTCTTT.

There are a few counts of this clonotype. The chain recombines TRBV5-5 with TRBJ2-7; 8 bases map to TRBD2. Trimming took 0 bases from V and 0 from J; bases not matched to a gene: 8. The CDR3 contains 17 residues. The germline V gene has CDR1 SGHKS and CDR2 YYEKEE (reference sequence). CDR3: CASSLGFGRVFSYEQYF. CDR3 in DNA: TGTGCCAGCAGCTTGGGTTTCGGGAGGGTTTTCTCCTACGAGCAGTACTTC.

This clonotype was seen at least ten times. The chain recombines TRBV30 with TRBJ2-6; D may be TRBD1 (5 bases). V lost 2 bases, J lost 1 base, and 6 bases lay in between. The CDR3 sequence is 14 residues long. CDR1 and CDR2 (germline): GTSNPN, SVGIG (reference sequence). The CDR3 nucleotides are TGTGCCTGGAGTAGGGGATCTGGGGCCAACGTCCTGACTTTC. Translating gives CAWSRGSGANVLTF. The full variable domain, completed using reference TRBV30 and TRBJ2-6, is SQTIHQWPATLVQPVGSPLSLECTVEGTSNPNLYWYRQAAGRGLQLLFYSVGIGQISSEVPQNLSASRPQDRQFILSSKKLLLSDSGFYLCAWSRGSGANVLTFGAGSRLTVL.

V gene TRBV27 combines with J gene TRBJ2-1, with TRBD2 matching over 7 bases. CDR3 length: 14 amino acids. Germline CDR1 and CDR2: MNHEY and SMNVEV (reference sequence). V lost 5 bases to trimming and J lost 8 bases; unmatched junction nucleotides: 9. The CDR3 here is CASSLMTSWDEQFF. The CDR3 DNA reads as TGTGCCAGCAGTCTAATGACTAGCTGGGATGAGCAGTTCTTC.

The V gene is TRBV19, the J gene TRBJ1-5; 11 bases map to TRBD1. Germline CDR1 reads LNHDA; CDR2 reads SQIVND (reference sequence). The CDR3 has 15 residues. V lost 3 bases to trimming and J lost 4 bases; unmatched junction nucleotides: 2. The CDR3 DNA is TGTGCCAGTAGTATCGGACAGGGGGCGAATCAGCCCCAGCATTTT. It encodes CASSIGQGANQPQHF.

This clonotype was detected ten times or more. The J gene is TRBJ2-1, the V gene TRBV28, with 7 bases fitting TRBD1. CDR1 and CDR2 (germline): MDHEN, SYDVKM. With 5 bases clipped from V and 10 bases from J, the junction kept 11 bases outside the gene matches. The CDR3 contains 14 residues. CDR3 region: CASSDTGVLLEQFF. CDR3 bases: TGTGCCAGCAGTGATACAGGGGTCCTCCTGGAGCAGTTCTTC.

At least ten counts were recorded for this clonotype. J is TRBJ2-7 and V is TRBV27, with D possibly being TRBD1 or TRBD2 (5 bases each). The CDR3 covers 14 residues. Germline V gives CDR1 MNHEY, CDR2 SMNVEV (reference sequence). Trimming cost V 6 bases and J 2 bases, with 14 bases left between them. The CDR3 loop is CASSLLRGAYEQYF. The CDR3 bases are TGTGCCAGCAGCCTACTCAGAGGGGCCTACGAGCAGTACTTC.

This clonotype was detected many times. V is TRBV11-1 and J is TRBJ2-1; D ambiguous. The V gene lost 2 bases and the J gene lost 5 bases, with 22 bases spanning the gap. Germline V gene data show CDR1 as SGHAT and CDR2 as FQDESV (reference sequence). The CDR3 runs 18 residues. The CDR3 sequence: CASSLLRLVTDSDNEQFF. The CDR3 DNA reads as TGTGCCAGCAGCTTATTGCGGCTAGTCACAGATTCAGACAATGAGCAGTTCTTC.

This clonotype was counted only a few times. The J gene is TRBJ2-7, the V gene TRBV2, with D possibly TRBD2 on 5 matching bases. The CDR3 loop spans 13 amino acids. Trimming cost V 6 bases and J 0 bases, with 9 bases left between them. Germline values: CDR1 SNHLY, CDR2 FYNNEI. The CDR3 spells CASRDGNSYEQYF. In DNA form, the CDR3 reads TGTGCCAGCAGGGACGGGAACTCCTACGAGCAGTACTTC. The complete variable domain, with remaining parts taken from reference TRBV2 and TRBJ2-7, reads EPEVTQTPSHQVTQMGQEVILRCVPISNHLYFYWYRQILGQKVEFLVSFYNNEISEKSEIFDDQFSVERPDGSNFTLKIRSTKLEDSAMYFCASRDGNSYEQYFGPGTRLTVT.

This clonotype was seen only a few times. This sequence joins TRBV10-3 and TRBJ2-3; D uncertain. V was trimmed by 4 bases and J by 4 bases, leaving 12 bases between them. This CDR3 region has 14 residues. In germline, CDR1 is ENHRY, CDR2 SYGVKD. This chain's CDR3 is CAISVGDRADTQYF. The DNA of the CDR3 is TGTGCCATCAGTGTTGGGGATCGGGCAGATACGCAGTATTTT.

This clonotype has ten or more counts. V and J are TRBV3-1 and TRBJ2-2; D is possibly TRBD2 (6 bases). This CDR3 spans 16 amino acids. Germline V gene sequence: CDR1 LGHDT, CDR2 YNNKEL (reference sequence). V was trimmed by 1 base and J by 4 bases, leaving 13 bases between them. The CDR3 DNA reads TGTGCCAGCAGCCAAGTAGTTACCGGGAGCACCGGGGAGCTGTTTTTT. It encodes CASSQVVTGSTGELFF.

For the CDR3, the DNA is TGTGCCAGCAGTCGTCTAGGCGGAGCACCGAACTACGAGCAGTACTTC. This translates into CASSRLGGAPNYEQYF. The J gene is TRBJ2-7, the V gene TRBV12-3 or TRBV12-4; D unclear. This CDR3 is built from 16 residues. The ends were cut back, 5 bases at V and 3 bases at J, with 20 bases in the middle.

This clonotype was observed many times. The chain couples TRBV29-1 to TRBJ2-2; no clear D gene. Trimming pared 5 bases from V and 2 bases from J, leaving 6 bases between. The CDR3 spans 12 residues. CDR1 is SQVTM, CDR2 ANQGSEA, per germline. CDR3 DNA sequence: TGCAGCGTTAGCTTAAACACCGGGGAGCTGTTTTTT. Protein sequence: CSVSLNTGELFF.

This clonotype has ten or more counts. This rearrangement joins TRBV27 to TRBJ2-7, with 11 bases that match TRBD2. V was pared by 0 bases and J by 5 bases, with 9 bases of the junction left unmatched. CDR1 is MNHEY, CDR2 SMNVEV, per germline (reference sequence). The CDR3 is 17 residues long. The CDR3 region is CASSLSITSGRSDEQYF. The CDR3 DNA reads TGTGCCAGCAGTTTATCGATTACTAGCGGGAGAAGCGACGAGCAGTACTTC.

This clonotype was seen more than once but under ten times. CDR3 loop: CASGRGRSTKETQYF. CDR3 DNA sequence: TGTGCCAGCGGGAGGGGTAGATCGACGAAAGAGACCCAGTACTTC. The chain has TRBV2 and TRBJ2-5; TRBD2 matches 7 bases. In germline, CDR1 is SNHLY, CDR2 FYNNEI. The V gene end was trimmed by 8 bases and the J gene end by 3 bases; junction bases not matched to a gene: 12. CDR3 length equals 15 residues.